What follows describes a single T cell receptor (beta chain). This record comes from a study of monozygotic twins with inflammatory bowel disease. Both the TCRalpha cDNA and the TCRbeta cDNA were taken through two nested PCRs, lasting around 15 and 9 cycles. For each CDR3 protein, TCRdb gives one entry from its re-call of the 5' RACE reads, without DNA. The sample spans about 150,000 distinct CDR3 sequences; the ten largest clones claim more than 1%. The CDR3 consists of 13 residues. Germline loops: CDR1 SGHVS, CDR2 FQNEAQ. Specimen: blood. The sequence came from a human donor with ulcerative colitis or Crohn's disease, or a healthy co-twin of an affected twin (not recorded which). J is TRBJ1-1 and V is TRBV7-8. CDR3 sequence reads: CASSPRGRIGAFF.